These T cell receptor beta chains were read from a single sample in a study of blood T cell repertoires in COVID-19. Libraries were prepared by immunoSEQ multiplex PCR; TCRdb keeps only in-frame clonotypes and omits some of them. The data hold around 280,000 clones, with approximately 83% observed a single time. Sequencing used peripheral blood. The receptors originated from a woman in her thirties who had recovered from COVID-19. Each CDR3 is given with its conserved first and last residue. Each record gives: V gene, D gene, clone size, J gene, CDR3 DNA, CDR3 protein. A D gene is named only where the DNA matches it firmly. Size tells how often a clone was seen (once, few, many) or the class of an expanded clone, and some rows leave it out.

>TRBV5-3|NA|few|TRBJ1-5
TGTGCCAGAAGCTCGATCGCGCGGAATCAGCCCCAGCATTTT
CARSSIARNQPQHF
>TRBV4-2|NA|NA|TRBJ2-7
TGTGCCAGCAGCCAACCCCAAGCAGGGCGAGAGCAGTACTTC
CASSQPQAGREQYF
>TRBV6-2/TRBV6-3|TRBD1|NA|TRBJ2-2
TGTGCCAGCAGCGTTACCGGGACAGGGGGCCTCCACACCGGGGAGCTGTTTTTT
CASSVTGTGGLHTGELFF
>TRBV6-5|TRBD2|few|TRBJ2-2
TGTGCCAGCAGTTACTCAGCACCACTAGCGACCGGGGAGCTGTTTTTT
CASSYSAPLATGELFF
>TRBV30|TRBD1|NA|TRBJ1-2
TGTGCCTGGCTTAATAAGGGGGCACACTATGGCTACACCTTC
CAWLNKGAHYGYTF
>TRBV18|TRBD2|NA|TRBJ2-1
TGTGCCAGCTCACGAGCTAGCGGGGGAGGAGAGCAGTTCTTC
CASSRASGGGEQFF
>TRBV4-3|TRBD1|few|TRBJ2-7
TGCGCCAGCAGCCAAGATGCGGGGACAGGGGCCTACGAGCAGTACTTC
CASSQDAGTGAYEQYF
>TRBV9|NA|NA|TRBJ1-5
TGTGCCAGCAGCGGGGCAGGGGTCAATCAGCCCCAGCATTTT
CASSGAGVNQPQHF
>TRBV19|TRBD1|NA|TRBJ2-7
TGTGCCAGTAGTCCGGGACAGGCGAACACCTACGAGCAGTACTTC
CASSPGQANTYEQYF
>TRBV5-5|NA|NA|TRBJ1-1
TGTGCCAGCAGCTTGCGGTTCCAGGGGACTGAAGCTTTCTTT
CASSLRFQGTEAFF
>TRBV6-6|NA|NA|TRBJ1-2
TGTGCCAGCGTCGGGGTAACTATGGCTAACACCTTC
CASVGVTMANTF
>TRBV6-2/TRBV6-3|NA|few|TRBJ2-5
TGTGCCAGCAGTTACGCGGAGACCCAGTACTTC
CASSYAETQYF
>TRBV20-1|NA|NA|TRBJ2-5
TGCAGTGCTAGTGAGGGAACAATGGGGCTACAAGAGACCCAGTACTTC
CSASEGTMGLQETQYF
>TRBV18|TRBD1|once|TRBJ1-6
TGTGCCAGCTCACCATCGACAGGGGAAAATTCACCCCTCCACTTT
CASSPSTGENSPLHF
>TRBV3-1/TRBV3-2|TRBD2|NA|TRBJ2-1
TGTGCCAGCAGCCAAGGGGGGGGACTAGGGGTCAATGAGCAGTTCTTC
CASSQGGGLGVNEQFF
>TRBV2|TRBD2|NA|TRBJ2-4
TGTGCCAGCACCAATCGCCTAGCGGGGGGTAGTCAGTACTTC
CASTNRLAGGSQYF